Below, 27 T cell receptor beta chains from the same sample are listed, as sequenced in a study of cytomegalovirus exposure and HLA in healthy donors. 60 Vbeta and 13 Jbeta primers were used in PCR. Libraries were prepared by immunoSEQ multiplex PCR; TCRdb keeps only in-frame clonotypes and omits some of them. The sample lists 150,000 to 200,000 clones, around 75% occurring once. Specimen: PBMCs. The receptors derive from a woman in her forties or fifties in good health and CMV-seronegative.

The chain has TRBV9 and TRBJ2-7, with TRBD2 as a possible D gene (5 bases). Per the germline V gene, CDR1 is SGDLS and CDR2 is YYNGEE. V lost 2 bases and J lost 0, with 6 bases in between. The CDR3 extends over 13 amino acids. The CDR3 bases are TGTGCCAGCAGCGTTACTAGCTCCTACGAGCAGTACTTC. Protein sequence: CASSVTSSYEQYF. The whole variable domain, remainder taken from reference TRBV9 and TRBJ2-7, is DSGVTQTPKHLITATGQRVTLRCSPRSGDLSVYWYQQSLDQGLQFLIQYYNGEERAKGNILERFSAQQFPDLHSELNLSSLELGDSALYFCASSVTSSYEQYFGPGTRLTVT.

The chain links TRBV5-6 to TRBJ2-5, with a weak D call TRBD1 (5 bases). The V end lost 4 bases, the J end lost 1 base, and 17 bases lay between the germline ends. Per germline, CDR1 SGHDT and CDR2 YYEEEE. The CDR3 extends over 16 amino acids. CDR3 coding DNA: TGTGCCAGCAGCCTACTGGCCAACAGGTTCCAAGAGACCCAGTACTTC. Translating gives CASSLLANRFQETQYF.

The rearrangement joins TRBV7-3 to TRBJ2-2, with D perhaps matching TRBD1 (5 bases). V dropped 2 bases and J dropped 9 bases, with 7 bases sitting between them. The CDR3 runs 12 residues. In germline, CDR1 is SGHTA, CDR2 FQGTGA. CDR3 coding DNA: TGTGCCAGCAGCTTACCAGGGCGGGAGCTGTTTTTT. This codes for CASSLPGRELFF.

The CDR3 loop is CASSLGNLAGGRTDTQYF. CDR3 DNA sequence: TGTGCCAGCAGCTTAGGCAACCTAGCGGGGGGTCGCACAGATACGCAGTATTTT. The V and J genes are TRBV7-3 and TRBJ2-3, with TRBD2 matching 11 bases. The CDR3 is 18 amino acids. V was pared by 2 bases and J by 1 base, with 8 bases of the junction left unmatched. Germline CDR1 reads SGHTA; CDR2 reads FQGTGA.

V gene TRBV9 combines with J gene TRBJ2-7; 8 nucleotides line up with TRBD2. The CDR3 is 15 residues long. With 0 bases clipped from V and 6 bases from J, the junction kept 8 bases outside the gene matches. Germline loops: CDR1 SGDLS, CDR2 YYNGEE. The DNA of the CDR3 is TGTGCCAGCAGCGTAGTGGATAGCGGGAACTCCGAGCAGTACTTC. The encoded protein is CASSVVDSGNSEQYF.

V usage is TRBV9 and J usage is TRBJ2-7; tentatively, D is TRBD1 (6 bases). Trimming removed 0 bases from V and 4 bases from J, with 11 bases in between. The CDR3 length is 14 residues. Germline V gene sequence: CDR1 SGDLS, CDR2 YYNGEE. Written as DNA, the CDR3 is TGTGCCAGCAGCGTAGCGGGACATCAATACGAGCAGTACTTC. It specifies CASSVAGHQYEQYF.

The V and J genes are TRBV19 and TRBJ1-6, with 10 bases fitting TRBD1. This CDR3 comprises 15 residues. CDR1 LNHDA and CDR2 SQIVND come from the germline V gene (reference sequence). V lost 1 base and J lost 8; bases outside the gene matches: 2. DNA of the CDR3: TGTGCCAGTAGTATAGGGGGACAGGGGCATTCACCCCTCCACTTT. Translating it yields CASSIGGQGHSPLHF.

This clone was counted once. The chain joins TRBV7-3 to TRBJ2-1, with 8 bases matching TRBD2. The CDR3 has 16 amino acids. The germline V gene has CDR1 SGHTA and CDR2 FQGTGA. The V segment lost 5 bases and the J segment 7 bases; nucleotides outside the gene matches: 13. The CDR3 reads CASSPVGRGGRNEQFF. The CDR3, as DNA: TGTGCCAGCAGCCCGGTGGGACGGGGGGGCCGGAATGAGCAGTTCTTC.

The sample holds a few counts of this clone. The gene calls are TRBV10-3 and TRBJ1-4, with TRBD1 matching 8 bases. This CDR3 contains 16 residues. The V and J ends lost 6 bases and 7 bases, in that order; junction bases with no gene match: 13. Germline V CDR1 and CDR2: ENHRY, SYGVKD. The CDR3 is CAIRGDRPGFGEKLFF. Written as DNA, the CDR3 is TGTGCCATCAGGGGGGACAGGCCCGGGTTTGGTGAAAAACTGTTTTTT.

V and J are TRBV6-5 and TRBJ1-2; 8 nucleotides align to TRBD1. In germline, CDR1 is MNHEY, CDR2 SVGAGI. CDR3 size: 15 residues. V lost 2 bases to trimming and J lost 4 bases; unmatched junction nucleotides: 6. CDR3 amino acids: CASSYLPGTGYGYTF. The CDR3 coding sequence is TGTGCCAGCAGTTACCTACCCGGGACAGGCTATGGCTACACCTTC.

The chain is built from TRBV28 and TRBJ1-3, with 10 bases fitting TRBD1. The CDR3 totals 15 residues. Germline assignment: CDR1 MDHEN and CDR2 SYDVKM. With 4 bases clipped from V and 7 bases from J, the junction kept 7 bases outside the gene matches. CDR3 protein: CASSSHRTGGNTIYF. The CDR3 region has the DNA TGTGCCAGCAGTTCCCACCGGACAGGGGGTAACACCATATATTTT.

The V and J genes are TRBV29-1 and TRBJ1-2; D is ambiguous. The germline V and J ends were trimmed by 6 bases and 1 base, with 9 bases remaining between them. Per the germline V gene, CDR1 is SQVTM and CDR2 is ANQGSEA. The CDR3 is 12 amino acids. The CDR3 nucleotides read TGCAGCGTCCAGACAAGTAACTATGGCTACACCTTC. The encoded protein is CSVQTSNYGYTF. The complete variable domain, with remaining parts taken from reference TRBV29-1 and TRBJ1-2, reads SAVISQKPSRDICQRGTSLTIQCQVDSQVTMMFWYRQQPGQSLTLIATANQGSEATYESGFVIDKFPISRPNLTFSTLTVSNMSPEDSSIYLCSVQTSNYGYTFGSGTRLTVV.

CDR3 DNA: TGTGCCAGCAGCTTAGGACAGGGATCTACGGACTACACCTTC. This codes for CASSLGQGSTDYTF. The chain couples TRBV7-9 to TRBJ1-2; the match to TRBD1 covers 7 bases. Germline values: CDR1 SEHNR, CDR2 FQNEAQ (reference sequence). Trimming at V came to 1 base and at J to 10 bases, leaving 9 bases not matched to a gene. CDR3 length: 14 amino acids.

The gene calls are TRBV7-6 and TRBJ2-7, with D possibly matching TRBD1 (6 bases). V lost 3 bases and J lost 6, with 18 bases in between. Germline V lookup: CDR1 SGHVS, CDR2 FNYEAQ. The CDR3 consists of 15 residues. For the CDR3, the DNA is TGTGCCAGCAGCTTGCAAGGGACATTACAGATCGAGCAGTACTTC. Protein sequence: CASSLQGTLQIEQYF.

The rearrangement joins TRBV5-1 to TRBJ2-1, with TRBD2 matching over 9 bases. Germline V gene data show CDR1 as SGHRS and CDR2 as YFSETQ. The CDR3 is 15 amino acids. J lost 7 bases, V lost 2 bases, and 7 bases had no gene match. The CDR3 sequence is CASSFGVAGVNEQFF. CDR3 sequence (DNA): TGCGCCAGCAGCTTCGGGGTAGCGGGAGTTAATGAGCAGTTCTTC.

A remark on this clone: A junction boundary mismatches the germline segment, possibly from a read error. The chain recombines TRBV5-6 with TRBJ1-2, with no clear D. The CDR3 is 14 residues long. Germline CDR1 SGHDT, CDR2 YYEEEE. The CDR3 protein is CASSLSPGNCGYTF. CDR3 DNA sequence: TGTGCCAGCAGCTTGAGTCCGGGGAACTGTGGCTACACCTTC.

V gene TRBV28 combines with J gene TRBJ2-2; 7 positions match TRBD1. J lost 0 bases, V lost 5 bases, and 9 bases had no gene match. Germline CDR1 MDHEN, CDR2 SYDVKM. This CDR3 region has 17 residues. Written as DNA, the CDR3 is TGTGCCAGCAGTAGACAGGACAGGCTACCGAACACCGGGGAGCTGTTTTTT. Translation gives CASSRQDRLPNTGELFF.

This chain joins TRBV28 and TRBJ1-5, with D perhaps matching TRBD1 (6 bases). CDR1 is MDHEN and CDR2 is SYDVKM in the germline V gene. Trimming removed 4 bases from V and 6 bases from J, with 19 bases in between. This CDR3 has 16 residues. CDR3 loop: CASSSLVGGQRQPQHF. CDR3 sequence (DNA): TGTGCCAGCAGTTCCCTCGTGGGGGGGCAGCGTCAGCCCCAGCATTTT.

The CDR3 DNA follows: TGTGCCAGCAGCCTCTTGGGCGGGAGGGCCCTAGAGGAGCAGTTCTTC. As protein: CASSLLGGRALEEQFF. The V gene is TRBV13, the J gene TRBJ2-1; 9 bases are shared with TRBD2. The CDR3 is made up of 16 amino acids. J gave up 10 bases and V 5 bases, and 15 bases lay outside the gene matches. Germline-derived CDR1 and CDR2 are PRHDT and FYEKMQ (reference sequence).

This clone was detected many times. V is TRBV7-2 and J is TRBJ1-2; D might be TRBD1 (5 bases). V lost 5 bases, J lost 7 bases, and 14 bases lay in between. The CDR3 is made up of 13 amino acids. Looked up from germline, CDR1 is SGHTA and CDR2 is FQGNSA. The CDR3, as DNA: TGTGCCAGCAGCCAGCAGGGTAGCAGTGGCTACACCTTC. Translating gives CASSQQGSSGYTF.

The chain is built from TRBV18 and TRBJ2-2, with TRBD1 identical over 8 bases. V trimming: 1 base; J trimming: 0 bases; junction bases outside the gene matches: 7. CDR3 length: 18 residues. Germline CDR1 and CDR2: KGHSH and LQKENI. CDR3 amino acids: CASSPRPGQGANTGELFF. The CDR3 DNA sequence: TGTGCCAGCTCACCACGCCCCGGACAGGGCGCGAACACCGGGGAGCTGTTTTTT.

The chain joins TRBV6-1 to TRBJ2-6, with 9 bases aligning to TRBD1. Germline CDR1 MNHNS, CDR2 SASEGT. V gave up 4 bases and J gave up 3 bases; unmatched junction bases: 10. The CDR3 length is 18 residues. The CDR3 here is CASSGGTGRRRGANVLTF. CDR3 coding DNA: TGTGCCAGCAGTGGTGGGACAGGGCGGAGGCGTGGGGCCAACGTCCTGACTTTC.

This chain uses TRBV5-4 with TRBJ2-3; D perhaps matches TRBD2 (5 bases). The V end lost 4 bases, the J end lost 4 bases, and 13 bases lay between the germline ends. The CDR3 totals 14 residues. The V gene's germline CDR1 is SGHNT and CDR2 YYREEE (reference sequence). CDR3 residues: CASSPGLAPDTQYF. The CDR3 DNA sequence: TGTGCCAGCAGCCCTGGACTGGCCCCAGATACGCAGTATTTT.

The chain combines TRBV7-2 with TRBJ2-7; no reliable D call. CDR3 size: 15 residues. Between the trimmed V and J ends, which lost 1 base and 1 base, there was a span of 11 bases. Germline CDR1 reads SGHTA; CDR2 reads FQGNSA. CDR3 in DNA: TGTGCCAGCAGCTTAGGGCCTCCTTTATCCTACGAGCAGTACTTC. It codes for CASSLGPPLSYEQYF.

The CDR3 is CASSSRTGKSNEQFF. The CDR3 nucleotides read TGTGCCAGCAGCTCCCGGACAGGGAAAAGCAATGAGCAGTTCTTC. The chain couples TRBV7-2 to TRBJ2-1, with 8 bases matching TRBD1. V trimming: 4 bases; J trimming: 6 bases; junction bases outside the gene matches: 8. CDR1 SGHTA and CDR2 FQGNSA come from the germline V gene. This CDR3 comprises 15 residues.

The chain employs TRBV7-2 and TRBJ2-1, with D possibly matching TRBD2 (5 bases). The V gene lost 5 bases and the J gene lost 10 bases, with 9 bases spanning the gap. The CDR3 is made up of 11 amino acids. Germline V gives CDR1 SGHTA, CDR2 FQGNSA. The CDR3 coding sequence is TGTGCCAGCAGCCATGCGGGCGAGCAGTTCTTC. Translating gives CASSHAGEQFF. Combining the CDR3 with reference TRBV7-2 and TRBJ2-1 gives the whole variable domain GAGVSQSPSNKVTEKGKDVELRCDPISGHTALYWYRQSLGQGLEFLIYFQGNSAPDKSGLPSDRFSAERTGGSVSTLTIQRTQQEDSAVYLCASSHAGEQFFGPGTRLTVL.

The chain couples TRBV6-1 to TRBJ1-5; D call uncertain. V lost 2 bases to trimming and J lost 4 bases, with 9 bases between them. The germline gives CDR1 MNHNS, CDR2 SASEGT. This CDR3 region has 14 residues. CDR3 DNA sequence: TGTGCCAGCAGTGAAAATCGGAGTAATCAGCCCCAGCATTTT. Amino acid sequence: CASSENRSNQPQHF.